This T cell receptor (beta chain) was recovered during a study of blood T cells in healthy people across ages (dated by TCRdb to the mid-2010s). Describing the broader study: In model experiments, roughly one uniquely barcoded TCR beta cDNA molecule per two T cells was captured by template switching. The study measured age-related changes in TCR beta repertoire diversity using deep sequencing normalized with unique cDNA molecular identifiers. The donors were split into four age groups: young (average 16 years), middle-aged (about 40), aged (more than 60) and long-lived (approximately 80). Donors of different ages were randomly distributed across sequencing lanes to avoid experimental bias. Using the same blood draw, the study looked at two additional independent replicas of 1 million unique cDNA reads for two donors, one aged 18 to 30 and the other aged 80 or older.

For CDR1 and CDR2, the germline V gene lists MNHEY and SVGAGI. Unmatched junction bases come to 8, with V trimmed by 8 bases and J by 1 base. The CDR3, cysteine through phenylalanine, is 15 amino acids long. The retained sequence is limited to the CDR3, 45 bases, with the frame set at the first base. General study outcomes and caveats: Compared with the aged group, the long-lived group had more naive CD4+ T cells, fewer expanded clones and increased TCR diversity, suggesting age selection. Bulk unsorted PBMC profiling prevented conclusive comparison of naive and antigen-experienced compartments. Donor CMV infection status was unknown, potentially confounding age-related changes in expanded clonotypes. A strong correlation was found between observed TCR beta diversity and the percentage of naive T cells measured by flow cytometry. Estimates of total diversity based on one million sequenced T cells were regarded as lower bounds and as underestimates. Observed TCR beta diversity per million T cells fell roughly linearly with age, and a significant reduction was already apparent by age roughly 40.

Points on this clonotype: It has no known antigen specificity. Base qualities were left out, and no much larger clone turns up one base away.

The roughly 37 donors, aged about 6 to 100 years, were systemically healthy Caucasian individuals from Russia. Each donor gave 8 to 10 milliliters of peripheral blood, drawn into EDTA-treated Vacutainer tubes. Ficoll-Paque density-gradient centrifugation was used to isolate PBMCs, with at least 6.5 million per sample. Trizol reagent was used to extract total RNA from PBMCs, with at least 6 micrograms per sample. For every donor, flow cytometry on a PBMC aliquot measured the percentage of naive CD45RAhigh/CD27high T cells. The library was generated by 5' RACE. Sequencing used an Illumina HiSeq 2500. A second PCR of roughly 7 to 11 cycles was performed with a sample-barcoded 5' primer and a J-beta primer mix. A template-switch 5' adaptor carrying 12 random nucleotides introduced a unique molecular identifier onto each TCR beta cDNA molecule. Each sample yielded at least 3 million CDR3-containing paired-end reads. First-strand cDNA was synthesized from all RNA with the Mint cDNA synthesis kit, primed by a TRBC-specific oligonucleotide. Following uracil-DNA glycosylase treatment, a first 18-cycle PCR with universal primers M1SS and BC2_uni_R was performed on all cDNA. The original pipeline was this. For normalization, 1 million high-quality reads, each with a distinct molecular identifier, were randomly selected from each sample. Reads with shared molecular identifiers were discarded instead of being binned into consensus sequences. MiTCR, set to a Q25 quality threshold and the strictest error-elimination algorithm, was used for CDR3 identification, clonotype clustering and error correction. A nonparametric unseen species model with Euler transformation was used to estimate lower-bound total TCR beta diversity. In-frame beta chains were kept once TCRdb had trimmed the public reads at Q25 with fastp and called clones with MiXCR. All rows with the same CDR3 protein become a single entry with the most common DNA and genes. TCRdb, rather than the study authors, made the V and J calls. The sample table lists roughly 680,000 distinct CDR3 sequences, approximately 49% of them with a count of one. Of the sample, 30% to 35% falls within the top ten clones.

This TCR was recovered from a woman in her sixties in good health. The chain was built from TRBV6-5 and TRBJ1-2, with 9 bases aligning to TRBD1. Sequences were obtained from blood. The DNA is TGTGCCAGCGCGGGGACAGGGAGAGTTAACTATGGCTACACCTTC. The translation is CASAGTGRVNYGYTF.